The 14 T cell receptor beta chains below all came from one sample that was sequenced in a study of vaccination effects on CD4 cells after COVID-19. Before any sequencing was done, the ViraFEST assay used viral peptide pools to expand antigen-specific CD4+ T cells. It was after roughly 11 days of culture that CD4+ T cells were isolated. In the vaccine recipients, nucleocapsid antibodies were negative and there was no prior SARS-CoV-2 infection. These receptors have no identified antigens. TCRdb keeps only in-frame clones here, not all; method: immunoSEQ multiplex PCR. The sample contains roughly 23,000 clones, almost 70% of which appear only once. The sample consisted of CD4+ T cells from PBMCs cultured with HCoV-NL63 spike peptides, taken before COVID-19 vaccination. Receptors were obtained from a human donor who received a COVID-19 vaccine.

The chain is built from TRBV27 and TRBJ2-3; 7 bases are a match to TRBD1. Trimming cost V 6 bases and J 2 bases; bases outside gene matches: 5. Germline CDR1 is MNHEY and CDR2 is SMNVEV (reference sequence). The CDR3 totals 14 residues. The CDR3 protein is CASSWDRDTDTQYF. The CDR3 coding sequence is TGTGCCAGCAGCTGGGACAGAGACACAGATACGCAGTATTTT.

CDR3 nucleotides: TGTGCCAGCAGCTTGGACGCGGGGGGGCGAGAGACCCAGTACTTC. This sequence encodes CASSLDAGGRETQYF. J is TRBJ2-5 and V is TRBV5-5; 9 bases agree with TRBD2. This CDR3 has 15 residues. V was pared by 0 bases and J by 4 bases, with 4 bases of the junction left unmatched. The germline V gene encodes CDR1 SGHKS and CDR2 YYEKEE (reference sequence).

CDR3 coding DNA: TGCGCCAGCACGGGCGTTGATACGCAGTATTTT. Translating gives CASTGVDTQYF. This chain joins TRBV10-2 and TRBJ2-3; D not resolved. V lost 7 bases to trimming and J lost 6 bases, with 8 bases between them. Germline V lookup: CDR1 WSHSY, CDR2 SAAADI. The CDR3 covers 11 residues.

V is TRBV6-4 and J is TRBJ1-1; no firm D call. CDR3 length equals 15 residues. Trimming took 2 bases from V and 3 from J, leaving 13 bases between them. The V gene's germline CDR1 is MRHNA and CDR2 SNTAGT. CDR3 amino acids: CASSDPRVPDTEAFF. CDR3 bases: TGTGCCAGCAGTGACCCTCGGGTTCCGGACACTGAAGCTTTCTTT.

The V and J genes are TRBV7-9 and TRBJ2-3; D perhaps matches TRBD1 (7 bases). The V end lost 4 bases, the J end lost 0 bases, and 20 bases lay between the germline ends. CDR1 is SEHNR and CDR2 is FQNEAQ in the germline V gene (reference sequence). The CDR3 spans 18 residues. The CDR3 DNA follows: TGTGCCAGCAGCTCATCGGGGAGGACAGGAGTGAGCACAGATACGCAGTATTTT. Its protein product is CASSSSGRTGVSTDTQYF.

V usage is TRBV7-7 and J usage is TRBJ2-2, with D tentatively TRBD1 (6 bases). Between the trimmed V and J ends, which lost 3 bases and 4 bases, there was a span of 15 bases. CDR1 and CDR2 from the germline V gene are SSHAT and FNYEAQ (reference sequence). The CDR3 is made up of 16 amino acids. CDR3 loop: CASSLTGSWGTGELFF. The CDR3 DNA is TGTGCCAGCAGCTTGACAGGCTCATGGGGCACCGGGGAGCTGTTTTTT.

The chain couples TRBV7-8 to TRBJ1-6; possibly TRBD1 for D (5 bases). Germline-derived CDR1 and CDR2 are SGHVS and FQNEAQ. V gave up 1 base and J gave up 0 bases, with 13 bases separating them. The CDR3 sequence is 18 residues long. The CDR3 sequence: CASSLDRFSSSYNSPLHF. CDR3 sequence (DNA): TGTGCCAGCAGCTTAGACAGGTTCTCGAGCTCCTATAATTCACCCCTCCACTTT.

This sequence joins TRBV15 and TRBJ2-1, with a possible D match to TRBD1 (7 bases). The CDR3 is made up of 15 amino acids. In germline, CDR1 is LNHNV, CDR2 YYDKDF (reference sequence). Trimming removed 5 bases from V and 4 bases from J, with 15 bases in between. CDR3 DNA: TGTGCCACCAGCCTTAGGCGGGACAGTTACAATGAGCAGTTCTTC. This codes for CATSLRRDSYNEQFF.

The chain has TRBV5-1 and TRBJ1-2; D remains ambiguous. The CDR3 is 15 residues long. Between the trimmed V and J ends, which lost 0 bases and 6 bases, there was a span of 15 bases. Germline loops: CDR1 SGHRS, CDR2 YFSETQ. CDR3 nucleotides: TGCGCCAGCAGCTTGGCTCGGGCTCTCAGAGATGGCTACACCTTC. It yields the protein CASSLARALRDGYTF.

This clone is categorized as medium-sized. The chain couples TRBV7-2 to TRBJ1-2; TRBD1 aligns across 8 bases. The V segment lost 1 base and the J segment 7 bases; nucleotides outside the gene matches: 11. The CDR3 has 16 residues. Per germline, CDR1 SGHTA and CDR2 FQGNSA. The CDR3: CASSLEVLAGGSGYTF. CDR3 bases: TGTGCCAGCAGCTTAGAGGTCCTGGCAGGGGGCTCTGGCTACACCTTC.

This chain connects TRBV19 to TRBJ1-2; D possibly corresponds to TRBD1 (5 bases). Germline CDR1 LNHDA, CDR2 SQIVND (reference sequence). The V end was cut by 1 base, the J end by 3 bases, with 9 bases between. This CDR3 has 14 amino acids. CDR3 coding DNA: TGTGCCAGTAGTATAGCAAGGGGATACTATGGCTACACCTTC. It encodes CASSIARGYYGYTF. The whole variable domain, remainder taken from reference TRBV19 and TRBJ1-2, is DGGITQSPKYLFRKEGQNVTLSCEQNLNHDAMYWYRQDPGQGLRLIYYSQIVNDFQKGDIAEGYSVSREKKESFPLTVTSAQKNPTAFYLCASSIARGYYGYTFGSGTRLTVV.

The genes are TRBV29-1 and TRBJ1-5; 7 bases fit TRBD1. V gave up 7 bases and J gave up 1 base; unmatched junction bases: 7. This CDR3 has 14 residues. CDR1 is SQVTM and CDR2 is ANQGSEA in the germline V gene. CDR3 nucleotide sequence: TGCAGCGCTAAATCAGGGGGGAGCAATCAGCCCCAGCATTTT. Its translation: CSAKSGGSNQPQHF. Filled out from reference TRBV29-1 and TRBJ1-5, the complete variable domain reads SAVISQKPSRDICQRGTSLTIQCQVDSQVTMMFWYRQQPGQSLTLIATANQGSEATYESGFVIDKFPISRPNLTFSTLTVSNMSPEDSSIYLCSAKSGGSNQPQHFGDGTRLSIL.

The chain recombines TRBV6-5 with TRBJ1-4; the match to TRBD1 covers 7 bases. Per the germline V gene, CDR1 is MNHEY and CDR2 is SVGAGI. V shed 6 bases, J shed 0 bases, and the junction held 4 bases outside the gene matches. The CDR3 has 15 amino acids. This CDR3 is CASSRTGTTNEKLFF. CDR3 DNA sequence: TGTGCCAGCAGCCGGACAGGAACAACTAATGAAAAACTGTTTTTT.

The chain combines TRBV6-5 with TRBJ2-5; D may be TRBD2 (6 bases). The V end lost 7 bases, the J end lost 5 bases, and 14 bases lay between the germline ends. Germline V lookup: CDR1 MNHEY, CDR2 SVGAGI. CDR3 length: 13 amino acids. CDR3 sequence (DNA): TGTGCCAGCACACCGGGGGTTCGGGAGACCCAGTACTTC. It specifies CASTPGVRETQYF.